This T cell receptor beta chain originates from a study of T cell repertoires in ileal Crohn's disease. Sequencing was performed with immunoSEQ multiplex PCR; in TCRdb, only in-frame clones are kept and a portion is missing. Of 2,000 to 2,500 clones listed, 79% were seen once; the top ten hold 15% to 20%. Study-wide findings and caveats: Sorted CD8 T cells held more high-frequency clones than CD4. Every patient over 26.8% clonality showed endoscopic recurrence.

Germline CDR1 is SNHLY and CDR2 is FYNNEI. The CDR3 is made up of 13 amino acids. Trimming shortened V by 4 bases and J by 8 bases, and 14 bases separated the two germline ends. Regarding this clone: Antigen: not known.

The chain employs TRBV2 and TRBJ1-1; a weak D match, TRBD1 (5 bases). The TCR sequence derives from an adult with Crohn's disease. Source material: ileal tissue. The CDR3 DNA sequence: TGTGCCAGCAGTGTAGGAGGGGCGCGGGAAGCTTTCTTT. Translating gives CASSVGGAREAFF.